This T cell receptor (beta chain) originates from a study of blood T cell repertoires in COVID-19. Study information: Both acute and convalescent COVID-19 samples were obtained from the United States, Italy and Spain.

Deletions cut 2 bases from V and 2 bases from J, with 13 bases between. The CDR3 loop spans 15 amino acids. CDR1 and CDR2 from the germline V gene are SGHRS and YFSETQ. Under the authors' procedure: Reference gene primer amplification in the assay estimated nucleated cell counts. Sequencing used immunoSEQ multiplex PCR; TCRdb keeps in-frame clones, though not all of them. V, J and clone size were drawn from that table, and D and trimming were deduced from the DNA. The data show about 210,000 clones, about 81% seen once. All enrollees were about 18 to 90 years old and from about two dozen US areas. The study assigned cohorts using participant-reported clinical history.

Sequencing input: PBMCs or T cells enriched from blood (not recorded which). The sequence was obtained from a man in his forties or fifties who had recovered from COVID-19. The chain uses TRBV5-1 and TRBJ1-2; D call uncertain. The CDR3 bases are TGCGCCAGCAGCTTTGAGGGCTTGGTAAACTATGGCTACACCTTC. It translates to CASSFEGLVNYGYTF.